The clone carrying this TCR beta chain occurred a few times. This entry belongs to a study of patients and donors after allogeneic stem cell transplantation. The CDR3 loop spans 17 amino acids. CDR1 GTSNPN and CDR2 SVGIG come from the germline V gene (reference sequence). With V trimmed by 1 base and J by 3 bases, 10 bases remained unmatched. TCRdb called the RT-PCR reads again in MiXCR, with one record for every CDR3 protein. The sample consists of 2,500 to 3,000 distinct CDR3 sequences, roughly 8% of them appearing once. The clonotype originates from a human donor who was either an allogeneic HSCT recipient or a stem cell or donor lymphocyte infusion donor (not recorded which). It is not recorded whose cells these are; they may come from a transplant donor. The sequencing input was blood, either unsorted or a sorted T cell fraction (not recorded which). This chain joins TRBV30 and TRBJ2-1; TRBD2 aligns across 9 bases. CDR3 sequence reads: CAWSDSAGGGYYNEQFF. CDR3 in DNA: TGTGCCTGGAGTGATTCAGCGGGAGGAGGTTACTACAATGAGCAGTTCTTC.